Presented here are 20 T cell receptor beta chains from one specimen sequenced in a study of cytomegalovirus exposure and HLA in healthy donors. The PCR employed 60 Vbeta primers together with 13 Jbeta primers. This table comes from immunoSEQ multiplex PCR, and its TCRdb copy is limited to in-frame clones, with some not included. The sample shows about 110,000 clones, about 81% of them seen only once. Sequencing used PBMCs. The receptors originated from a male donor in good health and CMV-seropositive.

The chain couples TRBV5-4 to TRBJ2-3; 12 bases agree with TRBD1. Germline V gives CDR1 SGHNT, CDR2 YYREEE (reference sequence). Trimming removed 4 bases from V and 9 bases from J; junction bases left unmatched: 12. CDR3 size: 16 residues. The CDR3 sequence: CASSPWGDRGLFTQYF. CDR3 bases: TGTGCCAGCAGCCCCTGGGGGGACAGGGGGCTTTTCACGCAGTATTTT.

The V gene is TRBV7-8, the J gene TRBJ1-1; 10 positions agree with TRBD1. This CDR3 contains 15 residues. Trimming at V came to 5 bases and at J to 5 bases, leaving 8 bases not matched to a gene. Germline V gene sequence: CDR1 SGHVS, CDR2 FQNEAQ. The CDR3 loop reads CASSQRQGAGTEAFF. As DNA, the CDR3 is TGTGCCAGCAGCCAAAGACAGGGGGCGGGAACTGAAGCTTTCTTT. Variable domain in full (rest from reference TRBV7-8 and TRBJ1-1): GAGVSQSPRYKVAKRGQDVALRCDPISGHVSLFWYQQALGQGPEFLTYFQNEAQLDKSGLPSDRFFAERPEGSVSTLKIQRTQQEDSAVYLCASSQRQGAGTEAFFGQGTRLTVV.

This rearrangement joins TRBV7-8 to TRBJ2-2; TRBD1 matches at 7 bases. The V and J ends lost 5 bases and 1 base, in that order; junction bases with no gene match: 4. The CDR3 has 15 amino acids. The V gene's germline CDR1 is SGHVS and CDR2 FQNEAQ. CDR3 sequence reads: CASSQSGGNTGELFF. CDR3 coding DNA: TGTGCCAGCAGCCAGTCAGGGGGGAACACCGGGGAGCTGTTTTTT. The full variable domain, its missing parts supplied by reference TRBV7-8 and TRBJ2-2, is GAGVSQSPRYKVAKRGQDVALRCDPISGHVSLFWYQQALGQGPEFLTYFQNEAQLDKSGLPSDRFFAERPEGSVSTLKIQRTQQEDSAVYLCASSQSGGNTGELFFGEGSRLTVL.

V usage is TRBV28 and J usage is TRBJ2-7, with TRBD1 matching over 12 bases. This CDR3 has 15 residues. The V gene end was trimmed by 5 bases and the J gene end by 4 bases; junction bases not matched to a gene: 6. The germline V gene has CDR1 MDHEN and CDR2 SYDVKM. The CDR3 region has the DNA TGTGCCAGCAGTGTGGGACAGGGGGCTAAGTACGAGCAGTACTTC. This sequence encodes CASSVGQGAKYEQYF.

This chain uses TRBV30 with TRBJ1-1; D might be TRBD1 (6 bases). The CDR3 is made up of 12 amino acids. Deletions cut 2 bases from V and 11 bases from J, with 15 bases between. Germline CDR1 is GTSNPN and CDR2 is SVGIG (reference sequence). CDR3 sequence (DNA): TGTGCCTGGAGTAAGGGGACCCAGGGGGCTTTCTTT. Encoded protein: CAWSKGTQGAFF.

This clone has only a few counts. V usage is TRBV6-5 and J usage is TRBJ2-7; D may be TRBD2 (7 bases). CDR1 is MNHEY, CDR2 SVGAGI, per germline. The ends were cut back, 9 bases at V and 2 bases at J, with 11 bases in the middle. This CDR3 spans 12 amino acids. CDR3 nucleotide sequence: TGTGCCAGTGGGGGGGGCACCTACGAGCAGTACTTC. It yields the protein CASGGGTYEQYF.

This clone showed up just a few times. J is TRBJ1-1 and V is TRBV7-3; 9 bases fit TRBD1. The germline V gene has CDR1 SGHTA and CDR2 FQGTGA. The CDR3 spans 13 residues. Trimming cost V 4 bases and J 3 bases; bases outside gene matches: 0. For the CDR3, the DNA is TGTGCCAGCAGCTGGGACAGGGACACTGAAGCTTTCTTT. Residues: CASSWDRDTEAFF.

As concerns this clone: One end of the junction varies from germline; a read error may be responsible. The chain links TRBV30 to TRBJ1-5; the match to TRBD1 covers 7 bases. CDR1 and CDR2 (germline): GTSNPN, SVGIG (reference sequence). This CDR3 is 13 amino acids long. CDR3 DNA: TGTGCCTGGAGTGGACAGGGAAATCAGCCCCAGAATTTT. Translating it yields CAWSGQGNQPQNF.

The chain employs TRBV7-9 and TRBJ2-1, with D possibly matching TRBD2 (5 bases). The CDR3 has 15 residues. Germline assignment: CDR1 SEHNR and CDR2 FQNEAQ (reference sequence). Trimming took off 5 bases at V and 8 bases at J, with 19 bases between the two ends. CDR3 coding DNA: TGTGCCAGCAGCCCCCGGGAATTAGTTGATGATGAGCAGTTCTTC. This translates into CASSPRELVDDEQFF. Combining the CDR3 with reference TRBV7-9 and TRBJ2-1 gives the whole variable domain DTGVSQNPRHKITKRGQNVTFRCDPISEHNRLYWYRQTLGQGPEFLTYFQNEAQLEKSRLLSDRFSAERPKGSFSTLEIQRTEQGDSAMYLCASSPRELVDDEQFFGPGTRLTVL.

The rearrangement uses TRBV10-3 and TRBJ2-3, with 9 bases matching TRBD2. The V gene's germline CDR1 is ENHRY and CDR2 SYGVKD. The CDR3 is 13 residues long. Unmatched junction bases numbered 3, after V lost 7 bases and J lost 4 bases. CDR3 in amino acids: CAIMSGRPDTQYF. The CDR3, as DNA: TGTGCCATCATGAGCGGGAGGCCAGATACGCAGTATTTT.

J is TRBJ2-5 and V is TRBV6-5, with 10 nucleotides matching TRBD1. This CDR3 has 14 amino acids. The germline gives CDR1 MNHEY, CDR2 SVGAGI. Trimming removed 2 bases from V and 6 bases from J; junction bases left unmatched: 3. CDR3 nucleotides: TGTGCCAGCAGTTACCGGGACAGGGGAAAGACCCAGTACTTC. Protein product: CASSYRDRGKTQYF.

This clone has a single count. CDR3 bases: TGCGCCAGCAGCGGTTCTAGCAACACAGATACGCAGTATTTT. Amino acids: CASSGSSNTDTQYF. The chain carries TRBV5-1 and TRBJ2-3, with D perhaps matching TRBD2 (5 bases). From germline, CDR1 is SGHRS and CDR2 YFSETQ. V lost 4 bases and J 2 bases, leaving 11 bases between the germline ends. CDR3 size: 14 residues.

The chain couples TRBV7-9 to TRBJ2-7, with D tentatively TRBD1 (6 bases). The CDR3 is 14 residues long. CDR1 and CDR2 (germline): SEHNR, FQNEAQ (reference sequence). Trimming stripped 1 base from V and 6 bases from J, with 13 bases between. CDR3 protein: CASSLGGRGSEQYF. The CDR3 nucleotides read TGTGCCAGCAGCTTAGGGGGCAGGGGATCCGAGCAGTACTTC.

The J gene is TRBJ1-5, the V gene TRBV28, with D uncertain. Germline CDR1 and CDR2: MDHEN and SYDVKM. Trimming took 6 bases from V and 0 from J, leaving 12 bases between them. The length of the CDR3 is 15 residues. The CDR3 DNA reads TGTGCCAGCAGGGCAGGAGGATATAGCAATCAGCCCCAGCATTTT. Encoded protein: CASRAGGYSNQPQHF.

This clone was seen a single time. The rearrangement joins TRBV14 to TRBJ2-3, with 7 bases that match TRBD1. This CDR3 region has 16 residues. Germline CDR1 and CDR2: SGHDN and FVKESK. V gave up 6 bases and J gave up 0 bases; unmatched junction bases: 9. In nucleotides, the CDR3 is TGTGCCAGCAGTCTATTGGGACAGTATAGCACAGATACGCAGTATTTT. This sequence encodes CASSLLGQYSTDTQYF. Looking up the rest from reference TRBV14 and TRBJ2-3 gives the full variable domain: EAGVTQFPSHSVIEKGQTVTLRCDPISGHDNLYWYRRVMGKEIKFLLHFVKESKQDESGMPNNRFLAERTGGTYSTLKVQPAELEDSGVYFCASSLLGQYSTDTQYFGPGTRLTVL.

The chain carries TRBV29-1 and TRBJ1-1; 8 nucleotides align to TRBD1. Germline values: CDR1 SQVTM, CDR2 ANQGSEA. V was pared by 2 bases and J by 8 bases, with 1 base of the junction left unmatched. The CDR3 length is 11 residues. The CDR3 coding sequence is TGCAGCGTTGAACCAGGGGGCGAAGCTTTCTTT. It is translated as CSVEPGGEAFF. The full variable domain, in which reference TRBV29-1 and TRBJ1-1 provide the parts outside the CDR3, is SAVISQKPSRDICQRGTSLTIQCQVDSQVTMMFWYRQQPGQSLTLIATANQGSEATYESGFVIDKFPISRPNLTFSTLTVSNMSPEDSSIYLCSVEPGGEAFFGQGTRLTVV.

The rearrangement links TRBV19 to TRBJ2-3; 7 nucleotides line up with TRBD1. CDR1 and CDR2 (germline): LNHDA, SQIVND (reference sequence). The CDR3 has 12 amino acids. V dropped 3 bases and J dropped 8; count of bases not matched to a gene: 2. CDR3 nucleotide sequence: TGTGCCAGTAGTATTCCAGGGGGTACGCAGTATTTT. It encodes CASSIPGGTQYF.

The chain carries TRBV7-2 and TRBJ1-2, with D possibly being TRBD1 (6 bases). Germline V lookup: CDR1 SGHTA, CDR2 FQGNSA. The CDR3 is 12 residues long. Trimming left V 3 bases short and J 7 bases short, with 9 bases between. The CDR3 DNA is TGTGCCAGCAGCTTTACAGGGATTGGCTACACCTTC. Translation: CASSFTGIGYTF.

This chain's CDR3 is CASSLQQGGEQYF. In DNA, the CDR3 is TGTGCCAGCAGCTTGCAACAGGGGGGCGAGCAGTACTTC. The chain uses TRBV7-3 and TRBJ2-7; 8 bases map to TRBD1. V was pared by 3 bases and J by 6 bases, with 4 bases of the junction left unmatched. Germline CDR1 is SGHTA and CDR2 is FQGTGA. CDR3 length: 13 residues.

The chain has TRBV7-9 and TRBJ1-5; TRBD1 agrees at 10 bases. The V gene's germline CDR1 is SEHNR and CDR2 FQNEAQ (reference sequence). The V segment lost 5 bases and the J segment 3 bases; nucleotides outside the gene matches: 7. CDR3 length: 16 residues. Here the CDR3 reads CASSPSGTGDNQPQHF. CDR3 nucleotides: TGTGCCAGCAGCCCGAGCGGGACAGGGGACAATCAGCCCCAGCATTTT.